Below are 10 T cell receptor beta chains sequenced from a single sample in a study of CD8 T cells in ankylosing spondylitis. TCRdb ran MiXCR on the 5' RACE reads and lists one entry per CDR3 protein. Here the sample spans 250,000 to 350,000 distinct CDR3 sequences, around 20% being singletons. Material for sequencing was blood, either unsorted or a sorted T cell fraction (not recorded which). The receptors shown here come from a female donor with ankylosing spondylitis or in good health (not recorded which).

The rearrangement joins TRBV5-1 to TRBJ1-1; weak D call: TRBD1 (6 bases). The CDR3 contains 15 residues. V was trimmed by 4 bases and J by 5 bases, leaving 18 bases between them. Per the germline V gene, CDR1 is SGHRS and CDR2 is YFSETQ. The CDR3 region has the DNA TGCGCCAGCAGCCCGACCATGGGGGCTGGGACTGAAGCTTTCTTT. Protein: CASSPTMGAGTEAFF.

The rearrangement links TRBV7-9 to TRBJ2-7, with 11 bases identical to TRBD2. This CDR3 region has 14 residues. The V segment lost 3 bases and the J segment 6 bases; nucleotides outside the gene matches: 4. Per the germline V gene, CDR1 is SEHNR and CDR2 is FQNEAQ (reference sequence). The CDR3 bases are TGTGCCAGCAGCTTGAGCGGACTAGCGGGCGAGCAGTACTTC. Translating gives CASSLSGLAGEQYF.

This clonotype was found a few times. This chain links TRBV7-9 with TRBJ2-7; D is possibly TRBD2 (5 bases). The CDR3 is made up of 15 amino acids. With 5 bases removed from V and 5 bases from J, the gap between germline ends came to 19 bases. Germline CDR1 is SEHNR and CDR2 is FQNEAQ (reference sequence). CDR3 loop: CASSLAPYSRDEQYF. The DNA of the CDR3 is TGTGCCAGCAGCCTCGCACCATACTCGAGGGACGAGCAGTACTTC.

This clonotype was seen many times. This sequence joins TRBV6-5 and TRBJ1-2; no clear D. The V gene's germline CDR1 is MNHEY and CDR2 SVGAGI. The CDR3 sequence is 12 residues long. Trimming cost V 6 bases and J 5 bases, with 10 bases left between them. CDR3 amino acids: CASSTPGYGYTF. CDR3 nucleotides: TGTGCCAGCAGCACCCCGGGGTATGGCTACACCTTC.

The V call is TRBV6-5, the J call TRBJ2-3; D perhaps matches TRBD1 (6 bases). Germline CDR1 MNHEY, CDR2 SVGAGI. The CDR3 is 17 residues long. Trimming pared 4 bases from V and 2 bases from J, leaving 19 bases between. The chain's CDR3 is CASSSFPGTLYTDTQYF. The CDR3 DNA reads as TGTGCCAGCAGTTCCTTTCCCGGGACACTATACACAGATACGCAGTATTTT.

The rearrangement uses TRBV5-1 and TRBJ2-1, with D possibly matching TRBD2 (6 bases). The CDR3 has 15 amino acids. Trimming pared 4 bases from V and 5 bases from J, leaving 16 bases between. In germline, CDR1 is SGHRS, CDR2 YFSETQ. The CDR3 is CASSATSRYNNEQFF. The CDR3 DNA reads as TGCGCCAGCAGCGCAACTAGCAGATATAACAATGAGCAGTTCTTC. Full variable domain (rest looked up from reference TRBV5-1 and TRBJ2-1): KAGVTQTPRYLIKTRGQQVTLSCSPISGHRSVSWYQQTPGQGLQFLFEYFSETQRNKGNFPGRFSGRQFSNSRSEMNVSTLELGDSALYLCASSATSRYNNEQFFGPGTRLTVL.

The V gene is TRBV29-1, the J gene TRBJ2-3, with 9 bases fitting TRBD1. Germline V lookup: CDR1 SQVTM, CDR2 ANQGSEA. V dropped 0 bases and J dropped 3; count of bases not matched to a gene: 4. The CDR3 totals 15 residues. CDR3 nucleotide sequence: TGCAGCGTTGAAGAAGGGACAGGGCGAACAGATACGCAGTATTTT. The encoded protein is CSVEEGTGRTDTQYF.

The chain couples TRBV6-2 or TRBV6-3 to TRBJ2-2; 8 bases agree with TRBD1. The germline V gene encodes CDR1 MNHEY and CDR2 SVGEGT. V was clipped by 6 bases and J by 2 bases; unmatched bases: 14. The CDR3 is made up of 18 amino acids. As DNA, the CDR3 is TGTGCCAGCAGACCCACTCTCGGGACAGGTCTTAACACCGGGGAGCTGTTTTTT. This encodes CASRPTLGTGLNTGELFF.

This clonotype was counted ten times or more. The chain is built from TRBV7-9 and TRBJ2-3; D call uncertain. The CDR3 has 14 residues. V was cut by 3 bases and J by 2 bases, with 9 bases left in between. Germline CDR1 is SEHNR and CDR2 is FQNEAQ (reference sequence). The CDR3 protein is CASSFSAPTDTQYF. The CDR3, as DNA: TGTGCCAGCAGCTTCAGCGCCCCCACAGATACGCAGTATTTT.

The CDR3 sequence is CASSADMRGRETQYF. CDR3 bases: TGTGCCAGCAGCGCGGACATGAGGGGGCGGGAGACCCAGTACTTC. The chain recombines TRBV9 with TRBJ2-5; 7 positions agree with TRBD1. This CDR3 has 15 residues. V trimming: 3 bases; J trimming: 5 bases; junction bases outside the gene matches: 10. Germline CDR1 reads SGDLS; CDR2 reads YYNGEE. Filled out from reference TRBV9 and TRBJ2-5, the complete variable domain reads DSGVTQTPKHLITATGQRVTLRCSPRSGDLSVYWYQQSLDQGLQFLIQYYNGEERAKGNILERFSAQQFPDLHSELNLSSLELGDSALYFCASSADMRGRETQYFGPGTRLLVL.